One T cell receptor beta chain is described in this entry. The table lists this clonotype with a few counts. Which antigen it targets is not known. The record has no base qualities; no much larger clone is one base away. From the cysteine through the phenylalanine, the CDR3 covers 15 amino acids. The read is trimmed to its CDR3 DNA, 45 bases read in frame from base 1. The germline ends are 13 bases apart after V is trimmed by 6 bases and J by 0 bases. The germline V gene encodes CDR1 MGHDK and CDR2 SYGVNS. Only healthy Caucasian donors were included. The twin cohort consisted of three pairs of female monozygotic twins, all aged roughly 18 to 29 years. Positive isolation kits from Invitrogen were used to isolate CD4+ and CD8+ T cell populations. This entry comes from a study of identical twins (TCRdb year 2016). About the full investigation: To test whether fetal clonotypes persist, the study used deep sequencing on TCR alpha and beta repertoires from monozygotic twins, unrelated adults of various ages, and cord blood. To rule out contamination, the twin experiments were replicated at different times with different library preparation protocols. The paper's findings and limits, for the study overall: Compared with coincidental sharing between unrelated individuals, out-of-frame TCR alpha sequences shared between twins had an excess of sequences with low generation probability. The excess sharing between twins in beta out-of-frame sequences was weaker because fewer shared sequences reduced the signal-to-noise ratio. Abundant cord blood beta clonotypes had fewer insertions, young adult naive repertoires showed a similar but weaker trend, and memory repertoires showed no such trend. In monozygotic twins, recombination models systematically underestimated out-of-frame TCR alpha sharing, but the models matched the sharing seen between unrelated individuals. Conclusions relied on cross-sectional statistical analysis, since the same donors could not be followed over many years. Zero-insertion analyses could be partly confounded by invariant T cells such as MAIT and iNKT, although diverse VJ usage argued against such confounding for most clonotypes.

Receptor libraries were prepared by 5' RACE. The data were produced on an Illumina HiSeq 2000. A universal primer binding site was added through template switching, and the final cDNA carried a unique molecular identifier so that TCR cDNA molecules could be counted accurately. Specific primers in the conserved constant-segment region were used to synthesize first-strand cDNA for the TCR alpha and beta chains. To control for contamination, every cDNA library carried two barcodes: a SMART-Mk sample barcode plus Illumina barcodes. TruSeq adapter sequences and Illumina sample barcodes were added in two successive PCR steps. The Illumina HiSeq platform was used with custom primers to sequence TCR alpha and beta cDNA libraries. The study's own analysis went as follows. MiGEC was used to process raw reads and extract unique molecular identifiers, and MiXCR was used to find CDR3 positions. Recombination models were inferred per individual with the repgenHMM and IGoR tools using an EM algorithm. Shared clonotype analysis was performed with the tcR package in R, normalizing sharing by the product of cloneset sizes. Out-of-frame nonproductive sequences were analyzed to study raw recombination free of thymic and clonal selection effects. TCRdb reran the public reads through fastp at Q25 and MiXCR, keeping productive beta chains. For every CDR3 protein sequence, its rows merge into one entry that carries the most common genes and DNA. The authors' filters were not applied to this entry. The sample records about 530,000 distinct CDR3 sequences, roughly 15% of which are singletons. The biggest ten clones account for roughly 0.42% of the sample.

These data were likewise used in another study, on yellow fever vaccine responses in identical twins. The second study's paper adds: According to the authors, the vaccine-induced T cell response in identical twins seemed to be partly convergent and partly specific to each individual. In identical twins, the study followed T cell clones that responded to the vaccine with precision.

The chain is encoded by TRBV25-1 joined to TRBJ2-3; D gene: possibly TRBD2, on 6 matching bases. Material for sequencing was CD4+ T cells sorted from blood. This sequence was found in a woman aged 18-30 years in good health. The nucleotides read TGTGCCAGCAGCCTACTAGCAGCTAGCACAGATACGCAGTATTTT. Translated, it gives CASSLLAASTDTQYF.